This T cell receptor beta chain was captured by sequencing in a study of cytomegalovirus exposure and HLA in healthy donors. Here immunoSEQ multiplex PCR was the method, and the copy in TCRdb shows in-frame clones only, minus some. The top ten clones hold roughly 5.2% of a sample with tens of thousands of clones, 90% to 95% of them seen once. With respect to this clone: Its antigen is unidentified.

Study-wide points: Investigators reported over 150 TCR beta chains as tied to cytomegalovirus. Both high specificity and high sensitivity reportedly marked the classifier's diagnosis of cytomegalovirus status. Confirmation in vitro established that a few CMV-associated chains were specific for CMV antigens. Many donors carried some public TCRs, although rarity characterized most TCR sequences.

This CDR3 has 13 amino acids. Unmatched junction bases numbered 0, after V lost 6 bases and J lost 5 bases. Germline CDR1 SEHNR, CDR2 FQNEAQ (reference sequence). This rearrangement joins TRBV7-9 to TRBJ2-5; 13 bases line up with TRBD2. Sequenced input: PBMCs. The sequence came from a woman aged 18-30 years in good health and CMV-seronegative. Here the CDR3 reads CASRLAGGETQYF. CDR3 sequence (DNA): TGTGCCAGCAGACTAGCGGGAGGGGAGACCCAGTACTTC.